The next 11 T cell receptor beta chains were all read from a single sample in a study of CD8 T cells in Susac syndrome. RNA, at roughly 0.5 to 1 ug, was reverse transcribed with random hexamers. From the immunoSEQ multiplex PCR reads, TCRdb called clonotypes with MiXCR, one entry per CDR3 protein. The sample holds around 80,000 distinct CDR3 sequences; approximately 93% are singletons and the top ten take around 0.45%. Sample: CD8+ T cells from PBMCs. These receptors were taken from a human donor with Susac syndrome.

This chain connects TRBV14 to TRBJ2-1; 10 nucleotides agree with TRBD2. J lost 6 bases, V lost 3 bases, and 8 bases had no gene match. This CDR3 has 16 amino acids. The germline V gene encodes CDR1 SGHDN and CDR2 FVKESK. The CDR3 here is CASSHLMSGRVNEQFF. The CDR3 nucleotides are TGTGCCAGCAGCCACCTCATGAGCGGGAGGGTCAATGAGCAGTTCTTC.

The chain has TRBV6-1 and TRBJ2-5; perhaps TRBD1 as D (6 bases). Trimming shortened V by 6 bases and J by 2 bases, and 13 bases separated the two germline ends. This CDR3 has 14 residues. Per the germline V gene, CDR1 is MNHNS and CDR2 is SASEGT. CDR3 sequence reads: CASSFGQRQETQYF. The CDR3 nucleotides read TGTGCCAGCAGCTTCGGACAGCGACAAGAGACCCAGTACTTC.

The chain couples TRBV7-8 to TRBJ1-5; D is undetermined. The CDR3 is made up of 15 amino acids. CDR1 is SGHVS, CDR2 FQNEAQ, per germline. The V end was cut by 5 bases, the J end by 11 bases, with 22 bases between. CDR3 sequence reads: CASSPQAPVGPTQHF. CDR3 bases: TGTGCCAGCAGCCCCCAGGCCCCGGTTGGTCCAACCCAGCATTTT.

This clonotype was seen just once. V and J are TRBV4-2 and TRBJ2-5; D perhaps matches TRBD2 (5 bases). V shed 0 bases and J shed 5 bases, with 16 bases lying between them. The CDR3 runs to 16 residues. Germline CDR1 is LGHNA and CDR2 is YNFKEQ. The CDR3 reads CASSQEAGRRGETQYF. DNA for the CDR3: TGTGCCAGCAGCCAAGAAGCTGGACGCAGAGGGGAGACCCAGTACTTC.

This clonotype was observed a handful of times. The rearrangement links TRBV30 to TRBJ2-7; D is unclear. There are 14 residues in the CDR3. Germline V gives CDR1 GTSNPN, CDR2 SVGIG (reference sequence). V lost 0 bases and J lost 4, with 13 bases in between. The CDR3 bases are TGTGCCTGGAGTGTGAGTGGTCTCGGGTACGAGCAGTACTTC. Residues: CAWSVSGLGYEQYF.

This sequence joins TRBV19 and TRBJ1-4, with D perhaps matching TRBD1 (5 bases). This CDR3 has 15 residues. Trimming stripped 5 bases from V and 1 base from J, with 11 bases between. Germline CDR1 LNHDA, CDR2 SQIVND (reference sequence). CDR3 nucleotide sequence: TGTGCCAGTAGTCAGGGTTTGGAAACTAATGAAAAACTGTTTTTT. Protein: CASSQGLETNEKLFF. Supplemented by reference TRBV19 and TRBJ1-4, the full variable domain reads DGGITQSPKYLFRKEGQNVTLSCEQNLNHDAMYWYRQDPGQGLRLIYYSQIVNDFQKGDIAEGYSVSREKKESFPLTVTSAQKNPTAFYLCASSQGLETNEKLFFGSGTQLSVL.

This chain's CDR3 is CATSGPRRTGELFF. The CDR3 nucleotides read TGTGCCACCTCCGGGCCCCGGCGCACCGGGGAGCTGTTTTTT. V is TRBV24-1 and J is TRBJ2-2; no clear D. This CDR3 is built from 14 residues. The V end lost 9 bases, the J end lost 4 bases, and 14 bases lay between the germline ends. CDR1 KGHDR and CDR2 SFDVKD come from the germline V gene.

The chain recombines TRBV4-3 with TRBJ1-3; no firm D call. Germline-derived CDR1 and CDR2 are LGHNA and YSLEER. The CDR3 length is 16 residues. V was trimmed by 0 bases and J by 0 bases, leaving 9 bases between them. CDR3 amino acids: CASSQDLRISGNTIYF. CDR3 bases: TGCGCCAGCAGCCAAGATCTCAGGATCTCTGGAAACACCATATATTTT.

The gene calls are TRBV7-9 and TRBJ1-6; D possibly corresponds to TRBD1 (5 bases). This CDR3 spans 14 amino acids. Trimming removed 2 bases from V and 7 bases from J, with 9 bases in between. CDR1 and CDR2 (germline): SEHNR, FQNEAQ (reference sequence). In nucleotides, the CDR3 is TGTGCCAGCAGCTTAACAGGACCAAATTCACCCCTCCACTTT. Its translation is CASSLTGPNSPLHF.

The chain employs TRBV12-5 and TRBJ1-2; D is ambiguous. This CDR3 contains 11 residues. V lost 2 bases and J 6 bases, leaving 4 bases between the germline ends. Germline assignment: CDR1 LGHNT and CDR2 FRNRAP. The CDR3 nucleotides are TGTGCTAGTGGTTTGAAAGATGGCTACACCTTC. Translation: CASGLKDGYTF.

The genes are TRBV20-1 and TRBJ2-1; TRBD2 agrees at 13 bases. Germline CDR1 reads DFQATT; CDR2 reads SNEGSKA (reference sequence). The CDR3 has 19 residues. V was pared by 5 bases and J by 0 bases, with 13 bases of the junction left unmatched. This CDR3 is CSADWTSGGLISSYNEQFF. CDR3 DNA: TGCAGTGCTGATTGGACTAGCGGGGGTCTAATTAGCTCCTACAATGAGCAGTTCTTC.